This T cell receptor (beta chain) came from a study of blood T cell repertoires in COVID-19. Profiled with immunoSEQ multiplex PCR; TCRdb holds only in-frame clones, not every one. This table has around 380,000 clones, about 87% appearing once. Per germline, CDR1 SGHRS and CDR2 YFSETQ. Trimming stripped 3 bases from V and 4 bases from J, with 16 bases between. CDR3 size: 15 residues. The specimen was PBMCs or T cells enriched from blood (not recorded which). The chain is built from TRBV5-1 and TRBJ2-5; D may be TRBD1 (6 bases). This clonotype was sampled from a man younger than 40 who had recovered from COVID-19. The DNA for the CDR3 is TGCGCCAGCAGCTCCAAGACAGGACCGGGAGAGACCCAGTACTTC. It encodes CASSSKTGPGETQYF.